This T cell receptor (beta chain) was obtained from a study of vaccination effects on CD4 cells after COVID-19. Peptide-pool stimulation followed by sequencing identified expanded antigen-specific CD4+ clonotypes in the ViraFEST assay. CD4+ T cell isolation took place after 10 days of culture. Two-dose BNT162b2 or mRNA-1273 vaccination was given to participants. The table came from immunoSEQ multiplex PCR; TCRdb's copy has only in-frame clones and leaves some out. The repertoire holds roughly 32,000 clones, with 55% to 75% as singletons. Note on this clone: Its specificity is unknown.

Trimming removed 5 bases at V and 0 bases at J, with 14 bases between. The CDR3 is 16 residues long. The germline V gene has CDR1 MNHEY and CDR2 SMNVEV (reference sequence). The rearrangement joins TRBV27 to TRBJ1-3; D gene uncertain. This clonotype originated in a human donor who received a COVID-19 vaccine. Sample: CD4+ T cells from PBMCs cultured with HCoV-229E spike peptides, taken after COVID-19 vaccination. The CDR3 region is CASSPRARSSGNTIYF. CDR3 sequence (DNA): TGTGCCAGCAGTCCCCGCGCGAGAAGCTCTGGAAACACCATATATTTT.